Presented here are 32 T cell receptor beta chains from one specimen sequenced in a study of human T cells and chemical hapten exposure (dated by TCRdb to about 2021). Library method: RACE. The sequencer was a NextSeq 500. The raw public reads went through TCRdb reprocessing: fastp at Q25, MiXCR clone calling, in-frame beta chains kept. Every CDR3 protein is listed once, alongside the most common genes and DNA of its rows. This sample lists approximately 260,000 distinct CDR3 sequences; around 7.7% were detected once. 1.2% of the sample belongs to the ten largest clones. This sample's time point label indicates: pre-sensitization, week 0. The treatment or condition label here, explained by the study, means: therapeutic diphenylcyclopropenone sensitization with weekly scalp DPC. The sample here was whole blood, taken in connection with sensitization to the hapten diphenylcyclopropenone (DPC). Every receptor here comes from a young man with alopecia areata. Some clones in this sample may be carry-over from other donors' samples.

The genes are TRBV7-2 and TRBJ2-2; unclear D gene. The V gene lost 1 base and the J gene lost 3 bases, with 6 bases spanning the gap. The germline V gene has CDR1 SGHTA and CDR2 FQGNSA. The CDR3 is 14 residues long. CDR3: CASSLVRDTGELFF. The CDR3 region has the DNA TGTGCCAGCAGCTTAGTTCGGGACACCGGGGAGCTGTTTTTT. The complete variable domain, with remaining parts taken from reference TRBV7-2 and TRBJ2-2, reads GAGVSQSPSNKVTEKGKDVELRCDPISGHTALYWYRQSLGQGLEFLIYFQGNSAPDKSGLPSDRFSAERTGGSVSTLTIQRTQQEDSAVYLCASSLVRDTGELFFGEGSRLTVL.

This clonotype was recorded many times. This chain uses TRBV12-3 or TRBV12-4 with TRBJ1-1; no clear D gene. This CDR3 is built from 11 residues. Trimming shortened V by 2 bases and J by 5 bases, and 3 bases separated the two germline ends. The CDR3 region has the DNA TGTGCCAGCAGTTTACGGACTGAAGCTTTCTTT. It yields the protein CASSLRTEAFF.

The J gene is TRBJ1-5, the V gene TRBV6-2 or TRBV6-3; 10 bases match TRBD1. There are 15 residues in the CDR3. The V segment lost 6 bases and the J segment 7 bases; nucleotides outside the gene matches: 9. Germline V lookup: CDR1 MNHEY, CDR2 SVGEGT. This chain's CDR3 is CASSPGTGVGQPQHF. The CDR3 DNA follows: TGTGCCAGCAGCCCCGGGACAGGGGTAGGACAGCCCCAGCATTTT.

This clonotype was recorded a few times. V gene TRBV12-3 or TRBV12-4 combines with J gene TRBJ1-3; TRBD1 matches 7 bases. The CDR3 is made up of 16 amino acids. The J segment lost 0 bases and the V segment lost 7 bases, leaving 9 bases of the junction unmatched. The CDR3 protein is CASTRNRGGSGNTIYF. Here the CDR3 DNA reads TGTGCCAGCACTAGGAACAGGGGCGGCTCTGGAAACACCATATATTTT.

The V call is TRBV7-9, the J call TRBJ1-2; weak D call: TRBD1 (6 bases). Germline values: CDR1 SEHNR, CDR2 FQNEAQ (reference sequence). The germline V and J ends were trimmed by 10 bases and 0 bases, with 12 bases remaining between them. CDR3 length equals 13 residues. The CDR3 here is CATRTESNYGYTF. The DNA of the CDR3 is TGTGCCACTCGGACAGAATCTAACTATGGCTACACCTTC.

The rearrangement links TRBV7-6 to TRBJ2-5, with D possibly called TRBD1 or TRBD2 (6 bases each). There are 15 residues in the CDR3. CDR1 and CDR2 (germline): SGHVS, FNYEAQ. V lost 2 bases, J lost 2 bases, and 12 bases lay in between. CDR3 sequence (DNA): TGTGCCAGCAGCTTAAGGGGGGCAGAACAAGAGACCCAGTACTTC. Amino acid sequence: CASSLRGAEQETQYF.

The rearrangement joins TRBV6-5 to TRBJ2-1; no firm D call. Between the trimmed V and J ends, which lost 5 bases and 4 bases, there was a span of 21 bases. CDR3 length equals 17 residues. Germline V gene data show CDR1 as MNHEY and CDR2 as SVGAGI. CDR3 sequence (DNA): TGTGCCAGCAGTACGCAAGGGAAAGTGGGGTCTTACAATGAGCAGTTCTTC. This codes for CASSTQGKVGSYNEQFF.

The chain combines TRBV12-3 or TRBV12-4 with TRBJ2-1; the D is unclear. This CDR3 has 11 residues. The germline V and J ends were trimmed by 3 bases and 6 bases, with 3 bases remaining between them. CDR3 residues: CASSFPNEQFF. The CDR3 nucleotides are TGTGCCAGCAGTTTCCCCAATGAGCAGTTCTTC.

This clonotype was seen many times. This sequence joins TRBV24-1 and TRBJ2-5; tentative D call: TRBD2 (6 bases). Trimming pared 7 bases from V and 2 bases from J, leaving 10 bases between. Germline CDR1 and CDR2: KGHDR and SFDVKD. The CDR3 extends over 13 amino acids. CDR3 residues: CATRAGPQETQYF. The CDR3 DNA follows: TGTGCCACCAGGGCGGGACCTCAAGAGACCCAGTACTTC.

The chain is built from TRBV18 and TRBJ2-3; 7 nucleotides align to TRBD1. Germline V gives CDR1 KGHSH, CDR2 LQKENI. This CDR3 has 17 residues. The V gene end was trimmed by 1 base and the J gene end by 4 bases; junction bases not matched to a gene: 11. Here the CDR3 reads CASSPRWDRTFPDTQYF. The CDR3 coding sequence is TGTGCCAGCTCACCACGGTGGGACAGAACTTTCCCAGATACGCAGTATTTT.

In this sample, this clonotype turned up a few times. V gene TRBV6-5 combines with J gene TRBJ1-2; D unresolved. The CDR3 contains 13 residues. Germline lookup yields CDR1 MNHEY and CDR2 SVGAGI. Trimming cost V 6 bases and J 2 bases, with 10 bases left between them. CDR3 nucleotides: TGTGCCAGCAGAGCAGGTTCCAACTATGGCTACACCTTC. Its protein is CASRAGSNYGYTF.

This clonotype occurred a few times. The V and J genes are TRBV18 and TRBJ2-1, with 10 bases matching TRBD1. Losses at the gene ends were 2 bases for V and 4 bases for J; bases not matched to a gene: 5. CDR3 length equals 16 residues. Per germline, CDR1 KGHSH and CDR2 LQKENI. The CDR3 DNA is TGTGCCAGCTCACCAACCCGGGACAGGGGTTACAATGAGCAGTTCTTC. Amino acid sequence: CASSPTRDRGYNEQFF. Full variable domain (remainder filled in from reference TRBV18 and TRBJ2-1): NAGVMQNPRHLVRRRGQEARLRCSPMKGHSHVYWYRQLPEEGLKFMVYLQKENIIDESGMPKERFSAEFPKEGPSILRIQQVVRGDSAAYFCASSPTRDRGYNEQFFGPGTRLTVL.

This clonotype was detected only a few times. This chain connects TRBV6-5 to TRBJ1-5, with 9 bases fitting TRBD1. The CDR3 totals 16 residues. V shed 4 bases, J shed 3 bases, and the junction held 7 bases outside the gene matches. CDR1 and CDR2 from the germline V gene are MNHEY and SVGAGI. CDR3: CASSSVGQGLNQPQHF. The CDR3 DNA reads as TGTGCCAGCAGTTCCGTCGGACAGGGGCTCAATCAGCCCCAGCATTTT.

This clonotype was picked up many times. The chain joins TRBV6-5 to TRBJ2-3; unclear D gene. The CDR3 sequence is 16 residues long. V was cut by 2 bases and J by 9 bases, with 21 bases left in between. Germline CDR1 reads MNHEY; CDR2 reads SVGAGI. DNA for the CDR3: TGTGCCAGCAGTTACGGCGTGTTGGGTAGACCCAACACGCAGTATTTT. Residues: CASSYGVLGRPNTQYF.

The sample holds a few counts of this clonotype. The J gene is TRBJ2-1, the V gene TRBV28, with 7 nucleotides matching TRBD2. The V gene end was trimmed by 3 bases and the J gene end by 0 bases; junction bases not matched to a gene: 5. The CDR3 covers 16 residues. Germline CDR1 is MDHEN and CDR2 is SYDVKM. CDR3 DNA: TGTGCCAGCAGTTTTTGGGGGGGGAGCTCCTACAATGAGCAGTTCTTC. This codes for CASSFWGGSSYNEQFF.

This clonotype was observed a few times. This chain uses TRBV12-3 or TRBV12-4 with TRBJ1-1; D is undetermined. Trimming removed 6 bases at V and 11 bases at J, with 16 bases between. The CDR3 contains 12 residues. CDR3 protein: CASSQSEISAFF. DNA of the CDR3: TGTGCCAGCAGCCAATCAGAGATTTCTGCTTTCTTT.

This clonotype appeared a few times. The chain's CDR3 is CASSPPNFRGARAGELFF. CDR3 sequence (DNA): TGTGCCAGCTCACCTCCGAATTTCCGGGGGGCTCGCGCCGGGGAGCTGTTTTTT. V is TRBV18 and J is TRBJ2-2; possible D gene TRBD2, 7 bases. V gave up 3 bases and J gave up 6 bases, with 23 bases separating them. CDR1 and CDR2 from the germline V gene are KGHSH and LQKENI. The CDR3 length is 18 residues.

This clonotype turned up a few times. J is TRBJ2-3 and V is TRBV6-5; no clear D. This CDR3 spans 12 amino acids. The V and J ends lost 3 bases and 10 bases respectively, with 11 bases between them. Germline assignment: CDR1 MNHEY and CDR2 SVGAGI. The CDR3 spells CASSYPESAQYF. CDR3 nucleotide sequence: TGTGCCAGCAGTTATCCGGAATCGGCGCAGTATTTT.

This clonotype was counted between two and nine times. The V and J genes are TRBV24-1 and TRBJ2-3, with D uncertain. CDR1 is KGHDR, CDR2 SFDVKD, per germline. The CDR3 extends over 12 amino acids. V gave up 4 bases and J gave up 6 bases, with 7 bases separating them. In nucleotides, the CDR3 is TGTGCCACCAGTGAGGGTGCGGATACGCAGTATTTT. Translating it yields CATSEGADTQYF.

The chain combines TRBV12-5 with TRBJ1-1; TRBD1 agrees at 8 bases. The CDR3 loop spans 17 amino acids. CDR1 is LGHNT, CDR2 FRNRAP, per germline. V was clipped by 3 bases and J by 0 bases; unmatched bases: 9. In DNA, the CDR3 is TGTGCTAGTGGTTTTGTATCAGGGGGCGACGTGAACACTGAAGCTTTCTTT. This codes for CASGFVSGGDVNTEAFF.

This clonotype was counted only a few times. The chain couples TRBV11-2 to TRBJ1-1; D not resolved. This CDR3 has 14 residues. V lost 2 bases and J 4 bases, leaving 11 bases between the germline ends. Germline lookup yields CDR1 SGHAT and CDR2 FQNNGV. CDR3 coding DNA: TGTGCCAGCAGCTTATTAAGGGAAGGCACTGAAGCTTTCTTT. Translated, it gives CASSLLREGTEAFF.

This clonotype appeared a few times. The chain has TRBV24-1 and TRBJ2-2; a possible D gene is TRBD1 (6 bases). The V gene's germline CDR1 is KGHDR and CDR2 SFDVKD. Trimming cost V 1 base and J 0 bases, with 11 bases left between them. The CDR3 covers 17 residues. The CDR3 region is CATSDFRTAANTGELFF. In DNA form, the CDR3 reads TGTGCCACCAGTGATTTTAGGACAGCCGCGAACACCGGGGAGCTGTTTTTT.

Many counts were recorded for this clonotype. This chain links TRBV5-1 with TRBJ2-5; D is undetermined. There are 12 residues in the CDR3. Germline CDR1 reads SGHRS; CDR2 reads YFSETQ. V was trimmed by 4 bases and J by 5 bases, leaving 9 bases between them. The CDR3 DNA sequence: TGCGCCAGCAGCCTGGTCGGGGAGACCCAGTACTTC. As protein: CASSLVGETQYF.

This clonotype was seen a few times. The chain couples TRBV6-6 to TRBJ2-3; 11 bases agree with TRBD2. The CDR3 loop spans 16 amino acids. Germline loops: CDR1 MNHNY, CDR2 SVGAGI (reference sequence). V trimming: 4 bases; J trimming: 2 bases; junction bases outside the gene matches: 5. CDR3 nucleotide sequence: TGTGCCAGCAGTTCTAGACTAGCGGGGCTCACAGATACGCAGTATTTT. Encoded protein: CASSSRLAGLTDTQYF.

This clonotype was seen ten or more times. The chain couples TRBV6-2 or TRBV6-3 to TRBJ1-1, with a possible D match to TRBD1 (5 bases). CDR1 is MNHEY and CDR2 is SVGEGT in the germline V gene. The CDR3 covers 14 residues. Between the trimmed V and J ends, which lost 5 bases and 1 base, there was a span of 11 bases. CDR3 sequence (DNA): TGTGCCAGCAGTAACAGGTTTCCGAACACTGAAGCTTTCTTT. Its translation: CASSNRFPNTEAFF.

This clonotype was seen more than once but under ten times. The V gene is TRBV7-2, the J gene TRBJ1-5, with TRBD1 as a possible D gene (5 bases). This CDR3 region has 15 residues. CDR1 SGHTA and CDR2 FQGNSA come from the germline V gene. Trimming pared 2 bases from V and 2 bases from J, leaving 10 bases between. CDR3 loop: CASSLRGRRNQPQHF. CDR3 bases: TGTGCCAGCAGCTTACGGGGGAGACGCAATCAGCCCCAGCATTTT.

Regarding this clonotype: The junction departs from the called germline gene at one end, perhaps through a read error. J is TRBJ1-5 and V is TRBV2; no reliable D call. CDR1 and CDR2 (germline): SNHLY, FYNNEI. This CDR3 spans 15 amino acids. CDR3 residues: CVSTLSKGGNQPQHF. The CDR3 DNA sequence: TGTGTCAGCACTCTTAGCAAGGGAGGCAATCAGCCCCAGCATTTT.

The V call is TRBV6-2 or TRBV6-3, the J call TRBJ2-1; perhaps D is TRBD1 or TRBD2 (6 bases each). The CDR3 consists of 14 residues. V lost 9 bases to trimming and J lost 0 bases, with 12 bases between them. CDR1 MNHEY and CDR2 SVGEGT come from the germline V gene. CDR3 loop: CASRGGSSYNEQFF. The DNA for the CDR3 is TGTGCCAGTCGAGGGGGGAGCTCCTACAATGAGCAGTTCTTC.

The chain combines TRBV11-2 with TRBJ2-1; 10 bases line up with TRBD2. The CDR3 spans 16 residues. Germline-derived CDR1 and CDR2 are SGHAT and FQNNGV. The ends lost 2 bases at V and 4 bases at J; junction bases unmatched: 5. CDR3 in amino acids: CASSLSSGGLYNEQFF. CDR3 in DNA: TGTGCCAGCAGCTTATCTAGCGGGGGACTTTACAATGAGCAGTTCTTC.

There are a few counts of this clonotype. The CDR3 DNA is TGTGCCAGCAGCTTGAGGAGACAGGGGAGGTACAATGAGCAGTTCTTC. It encodes CASSLRRQGRYNEQFF. The chain combines TRBV5-6 with TRBJ2-1, with 8 bases aligning to TRBD1. The CDR3 has 16 amino acids. J lost 4 bases, V lost 1 base, and 7 bases had no gene match. Germline CDR1 reads SGHDT; CDR2 reads YYEEEE.

At least ten counts were recorded for this clonotype. The J gene is TRBJ1-3, the V gene TRBV6-5; TRBD1 might be the D (6 bases). V was pared by 0 bases and J by 2 bases, with 8 bases between. This CDR3 has 15 amino acids. The germline V gene encodes CDR1 MNHEY and CDR2 SVGAGI. The CDR3 nucleotides read TGTGCCAGCAGTTACTCTTCAGGGGCTGGAAACACCATATATTTT. Translation: CASSYSSGAGNTIYF.

The gene calls are TRBV29-1 and TRBJ1-6; the D is unclear. The CDR3 spans 17 residues. Germline-derived CDR1 and CDR2 are SQVTM and ANQGSEA. Trimming took off 4 bases at V and 2 bases at J, with 18 bases between the two ends. The CDR3 DNA follows: TGCAGCGTTGTAGTCGAGGAGGGTGCAGCCTATAATTCACCCCTCCACTTT. Translating it yields CSVVVEEGAAYNSPLHF.